This paragraph covers one T cell receptor beta chain sequence. Its antigen remains unidentified. PCR employed 60 Vbeta and 13 Jbeta primers. Generated by immunoSEQ multiplex PCR, the TCRdb table keeps only in-frame clones and is missing some. The data hold 90,000 to 150,000 clones, with more than 60% observed a single time. CDR1 and CDR2 (germline): MDHEN, SYDVKM. Trimming took 4 bases from V and 2 from J, leaving 9 bases between them. The CDR3 is made up of 13 amino acids. The record originates from a study of cytomegalovirus exposure and HLA in healthy donors. Study conclusions and caveats: Fewer N-insertions (relative to the approximately 670-donor mean) were reportedly seen in an Asian-associated ancestry cluster in a later analysis. In an earlier analysis, in under 700 donors, most V segments appeared productive either ~87% or ~30% of the time.

Input material: PBMCs. V and J are TRBV28 and TRBJ2-7; a weak D match, TRBD2 (5 bases). This receptor was obtained from a man aged 40-49 years in good health and CMV-seropositive. CDR3 region: CASSSEAPYEQYF. CDR3 coding DNA: TGTGCCAGCAGTTCGGAGGCCCCCTACGAGCAGTACTTC.